This entry lists 17 T cell receptor beta chains sequenced from one sample in a study of control samples from healthy donors and cancer patients. Clones were sequenced by immunoSEQ multiplex PCR, and TCRdb holds only the in-frame ones, with some missing. The sample includes approximately 100,000 clones, around 89% of them seen just once. Sequenced sample: blood. These receptors all stem from a woman in her forties or fifties in good health.

The chain uses TRBV15 and TRBJ1-2; D not certain. The CDR3 length is 13 residues. Trimming shortened V by 0 bases and J by 4 bases, and 6 bases separated the two germline ends. Germline V gene sequence: CDR1 LNHNV, CDR2 YYDKDF (reference sequence). CDR3 sequence reads: CATSRERSYGYTF. Written as DNA, the CDR3 is TGTGCCACCAGCAGAGAGCGTTCCTATGGCTACACCTTC.

The rearrangement joins TRBV25-1 to TRBJ1-2, with D maybe TRBD1 (5 bases). The CDR3 has 15 amino acids. V was cut by 1 base and J by 2 bases, with 11 bases left in between. Germline lookup yields CDR1 MGHDK and CDR2 SYGVNS. The CDR3 spells CASSEWGGPNYGYTF. The DNA for the CDR3 is TGTGCCAGCAGTGAATGGGGGGGACCCAACTATGGCTACACCTTC.

The V gene is TRBV5-1, the J gene TRBJ1-6, with a tentative D call TRBD1 (6 bases). V shed 6 bases and J shed 9 bases, with 19 bases lying between them. The CDR3 loop spans 15 amino acids. Germline V CDR1 and CDR2: SGHRS, YFSETQ. The DNA of the CDR3 is TGCGCCAGCACCTCGGAGGGGGGGGCAGGTTCACCCCTCCACTTT. As protein: CASTSEGGAGSPLHF.

The rearrangement uses TRBV10-1 and TRBJ2-5, with unresolved D. This CDR3 is 13 amino acids long. Trimming took 3 bases from V and 3 from J, leaving 8 bases between them. The germline V gene encodes CDR1 WNHNN and CDR2 SYGVQD (reference sequence). In nucleotides, the CDR3 is TGCGCCAGCAGTGATGGGGTGGAAGAGACCCAGTACTTC. It specifies CASSDGVEETQYF.

The chain links TRBV4-3 to TRBJ1-1, with D maybe TRBD1 (6 bases). CDR1 is LGHNA and CDR2 is YSLEER in the germline V gene. The germline V and J ends were trimmed by 1 base and 0 bases, with 9 bases remaining between them. CDR3 length: 15 amino acids. The CDR3 reads CASSQVTGLNTEAFF. Here the CDR3 DNA reads TGCGCCAGCAGCCAAGTAACAGGGCTGAACACTGAAGCTTTCTTT.

For the CDR3, the DNA is TGTGCCAGCAGCTTACTCCCGACTAGCCCGAACAATGAGCAGTTCTTC. Protein sequence: CASSLLPTSPNNEQFF. V is TRBV7-6 and J is TRBJ2-1, with 7 bases fitting TRBD2. Germline V CDR1 and CDR2: SGHVS, FNYEAQ. The length of the CDR3 is 16 residues. With V trimmed by 2 bases and J by 5 bases, 9 bases remained unmatched. Combining the CDR3 with reference TRBV7-6 and TRBJ2-1 gives the whole variable domain GAGVSQSPRYKVTKRGQDVALRCDPISGHVSLYWYRQALGQGPEFLTYFNYEAQQDKSGLPNDRFSAERPEGSISTLTIQRTEQRDSAMYRCASSLLPTSPNNEQFFGPGTRLTVL.

The rearrangement links TRBV7-3 to TRBJ2-3; D is undetermined. The ends were cut back, 5 bases at V and 0 bases at J, with 9 bases in the middle. Germline-derived CDR1 and CDR2 are SGHTA and FQGTGA. There are 14 residues in the CDR3. CDR3 DNA sequence: TGTGCCAGCAGCCCTGGCCCTAGCACAGATACGCAGTATTTT. This codes for CASSPGPSTDTQYF.

This chain uses TRBV2 with TRBJ2-2; D might be TRBD1 (5 bases). The germline V gene encodes CDR1 SNHLY and CDR2 FYNNEI. Trimming removed 4 bases at V and 6 bases at J, with 6 bases between. The CDR3 consists of 12 residues. CDR3 bases: TGTGCCAGCAGTGCCAGGGCCGGGGAGCTGTTTTTT. It codes for CASSARAGELFF.

The chain has TRBV7-2 and TRBJ1-2; a possible D gene is TRBD1 (5 bases). V lost 4 bases, J lost 1 base, and 7 bases lay in between. CDR1 is SGHTA and CDR2 is FQGNSA in the germline V gene. This CDR3 is built from 13 residues. The CDR3 here is CASSSRVNYGYTF. The CDR3 DNA sequence: TGTGCCAGCAGCTCCAGGGTTAACTATGGCTACACCTTC.

About this clone itself: This CDR3 is also generated by other DNA sequences in the sample. The J gene is TRBJ2-1, the V gene TRBV29-1; D is perhaps TRBD2 (6 bases). Between the trimmed V and J ends, which lost 4 bases and 6 bases, there was a span of 10 bases. The CDR3 sequence is 12 residues long. Germline V gene lookup returns CDR1 SQVTM and CDR2 ANQGSEA. The CDR3 here is CSVARGANEQFF. In DNA form, the CDR3 reads TGCAGCGTTGCCCGCGGGGCCAATGAGCAGTTCTTC.

The chain combines TRBV6-5 with TRBJ1-2; 11 nucleotides line up with TRBD1. The germline CDR1 and CDR2 sequences are MNHEY and SVGAGI. The CDR3 runs 16 residues. V trimming: 2 bases; J trimming: 7 bases; junction bases outside the gene matches: 9. This chain's CDR3 is CASSYGSGTGGSGYTF. CDR3 sequence (DNA): TGTGCCAGCAGTTACGGTTCAGGGACAGGGGGATCTGGCTACACCTTC.

The chain joins TRBV6-6 to TRBJ1-5, with unresolved D. The CDR3 contains 13 residues. Germline V gene data show CDR1 as MNHNY and CDR2 as SVGAGI (reference sequence). V shed 2 bases and J shed 1 base, with 3 bases lying between them. Here the CDR3 DNA reads TGTGCCAGCAGTTACCTAAGCAATCAGCCCCAGCATTTT. Translation: CASSYLSNQPQHF.

The chain employs TRBV12-3 or TRBV12-4 and TRBJ2-5; D remains ambiguous. The CDR3 loop spans 12 amino acids. Trimming took 2 bases from V and 5 from J, leaving 6 bases between them. In DNA, the CDR3 is TGTGCCAGCAGTTTAAACGGGGAGACCCAGTACTTC. Translating it yields CASSLNGETQYF.

The CDR3 region is CASSRTRYQETQYF. The CDR3 DNA reads as TGCGCCAGCAGCAGGACTCGGTACCAAGAGACCCAGTACTTC. The rearrangement links TRBV10-1 to TRBJ2-5, with D possibly matching TRBD2 (5 bases). Trimming stripped 6 bases from V and 0 bases from J, with 11 bases between. The germline CDR1 and CDR2 sequences are WNHNN and SYGVQD (reference sequence). The CDR3 spans 14 residues.

The J gene is TRBJ2-7, the V gene TRBV5-1; 7 bases align to TRBD1. The CDR3 runs 13 residues. J gave up 4 bases and V 4 bases, and 5 bases lay outside the gene matches. CDR1 is SGHRS, CDR2 YFSETQ, per germline. The CDR3 reads CASSLVTGYEQYF. In DNA, the CDR3 is TGCGCCAGCAGCCTCGTGACAGGGTACGAGCAGTACTTC.

The chain employs TRBV6-2 or TRBV6-3 and TRBJ1-1, with 11 bases aligning to TRBD1. V trimming: 2 bases; J trimming: 2 bases; junction bases outside the gene matches: 7. The CDR3 runs 17 residues. Germline CDR1 is MNHEY and CDR2 is SVGEGT. The DNA of the CDR3 is TGTGCCAGCAGTTACCGGACAGGGGGCGCGGAAAACACTGAAGCTTTCTTT. This sequence encodes CASSYRTGGAENTEAFF.

The chain links TRBV7-6 to TRBJ2-4; D may be TRBD1 (5 bases). CDR1 and CDR2 from the germline V gene are SGHVS and FNYEAQ. The CDR3 length is 15 residues. Deletions cut 0 bases from V and 2 bases from J, with 8 bases between. In DNA, the CDR3 is TGTGCCAGCAGCTTAGCCCAGGGTCCCAAAAACATTCAGTACTTC. Translating it yields CASSLAQGPKNIQYF.